This T cell receptor (beta chain) was retrieved from a study of control samples from healthy donors and cancer patients. Measured with immunoSEQ multiplex PCR; TCRdb has only the in-frame clones, and not every one. The sample lists roughly 170,000 clones, about 91% occurring once. The CDR3 contains 13 residues. V shed 1 base and J shed 9 bases, with 10 bases lying between them. CDR1 is PRHDT and CDR2 is FYEKMQ in the germline V gene (reference sequence). This receptor was identified in a woman aged 40 to 50 in good health. V and J are TRBV13 and TRBJ2-1, with TRBD2 as a possible D gene (6 bases). Sequencing used blood. CDR3 nucleotides: TGTGCCAGCAGCTTAGTGAACGGGGGTGAGCAGTTCTTC. Its protein is CASSLVNGGEQFF.